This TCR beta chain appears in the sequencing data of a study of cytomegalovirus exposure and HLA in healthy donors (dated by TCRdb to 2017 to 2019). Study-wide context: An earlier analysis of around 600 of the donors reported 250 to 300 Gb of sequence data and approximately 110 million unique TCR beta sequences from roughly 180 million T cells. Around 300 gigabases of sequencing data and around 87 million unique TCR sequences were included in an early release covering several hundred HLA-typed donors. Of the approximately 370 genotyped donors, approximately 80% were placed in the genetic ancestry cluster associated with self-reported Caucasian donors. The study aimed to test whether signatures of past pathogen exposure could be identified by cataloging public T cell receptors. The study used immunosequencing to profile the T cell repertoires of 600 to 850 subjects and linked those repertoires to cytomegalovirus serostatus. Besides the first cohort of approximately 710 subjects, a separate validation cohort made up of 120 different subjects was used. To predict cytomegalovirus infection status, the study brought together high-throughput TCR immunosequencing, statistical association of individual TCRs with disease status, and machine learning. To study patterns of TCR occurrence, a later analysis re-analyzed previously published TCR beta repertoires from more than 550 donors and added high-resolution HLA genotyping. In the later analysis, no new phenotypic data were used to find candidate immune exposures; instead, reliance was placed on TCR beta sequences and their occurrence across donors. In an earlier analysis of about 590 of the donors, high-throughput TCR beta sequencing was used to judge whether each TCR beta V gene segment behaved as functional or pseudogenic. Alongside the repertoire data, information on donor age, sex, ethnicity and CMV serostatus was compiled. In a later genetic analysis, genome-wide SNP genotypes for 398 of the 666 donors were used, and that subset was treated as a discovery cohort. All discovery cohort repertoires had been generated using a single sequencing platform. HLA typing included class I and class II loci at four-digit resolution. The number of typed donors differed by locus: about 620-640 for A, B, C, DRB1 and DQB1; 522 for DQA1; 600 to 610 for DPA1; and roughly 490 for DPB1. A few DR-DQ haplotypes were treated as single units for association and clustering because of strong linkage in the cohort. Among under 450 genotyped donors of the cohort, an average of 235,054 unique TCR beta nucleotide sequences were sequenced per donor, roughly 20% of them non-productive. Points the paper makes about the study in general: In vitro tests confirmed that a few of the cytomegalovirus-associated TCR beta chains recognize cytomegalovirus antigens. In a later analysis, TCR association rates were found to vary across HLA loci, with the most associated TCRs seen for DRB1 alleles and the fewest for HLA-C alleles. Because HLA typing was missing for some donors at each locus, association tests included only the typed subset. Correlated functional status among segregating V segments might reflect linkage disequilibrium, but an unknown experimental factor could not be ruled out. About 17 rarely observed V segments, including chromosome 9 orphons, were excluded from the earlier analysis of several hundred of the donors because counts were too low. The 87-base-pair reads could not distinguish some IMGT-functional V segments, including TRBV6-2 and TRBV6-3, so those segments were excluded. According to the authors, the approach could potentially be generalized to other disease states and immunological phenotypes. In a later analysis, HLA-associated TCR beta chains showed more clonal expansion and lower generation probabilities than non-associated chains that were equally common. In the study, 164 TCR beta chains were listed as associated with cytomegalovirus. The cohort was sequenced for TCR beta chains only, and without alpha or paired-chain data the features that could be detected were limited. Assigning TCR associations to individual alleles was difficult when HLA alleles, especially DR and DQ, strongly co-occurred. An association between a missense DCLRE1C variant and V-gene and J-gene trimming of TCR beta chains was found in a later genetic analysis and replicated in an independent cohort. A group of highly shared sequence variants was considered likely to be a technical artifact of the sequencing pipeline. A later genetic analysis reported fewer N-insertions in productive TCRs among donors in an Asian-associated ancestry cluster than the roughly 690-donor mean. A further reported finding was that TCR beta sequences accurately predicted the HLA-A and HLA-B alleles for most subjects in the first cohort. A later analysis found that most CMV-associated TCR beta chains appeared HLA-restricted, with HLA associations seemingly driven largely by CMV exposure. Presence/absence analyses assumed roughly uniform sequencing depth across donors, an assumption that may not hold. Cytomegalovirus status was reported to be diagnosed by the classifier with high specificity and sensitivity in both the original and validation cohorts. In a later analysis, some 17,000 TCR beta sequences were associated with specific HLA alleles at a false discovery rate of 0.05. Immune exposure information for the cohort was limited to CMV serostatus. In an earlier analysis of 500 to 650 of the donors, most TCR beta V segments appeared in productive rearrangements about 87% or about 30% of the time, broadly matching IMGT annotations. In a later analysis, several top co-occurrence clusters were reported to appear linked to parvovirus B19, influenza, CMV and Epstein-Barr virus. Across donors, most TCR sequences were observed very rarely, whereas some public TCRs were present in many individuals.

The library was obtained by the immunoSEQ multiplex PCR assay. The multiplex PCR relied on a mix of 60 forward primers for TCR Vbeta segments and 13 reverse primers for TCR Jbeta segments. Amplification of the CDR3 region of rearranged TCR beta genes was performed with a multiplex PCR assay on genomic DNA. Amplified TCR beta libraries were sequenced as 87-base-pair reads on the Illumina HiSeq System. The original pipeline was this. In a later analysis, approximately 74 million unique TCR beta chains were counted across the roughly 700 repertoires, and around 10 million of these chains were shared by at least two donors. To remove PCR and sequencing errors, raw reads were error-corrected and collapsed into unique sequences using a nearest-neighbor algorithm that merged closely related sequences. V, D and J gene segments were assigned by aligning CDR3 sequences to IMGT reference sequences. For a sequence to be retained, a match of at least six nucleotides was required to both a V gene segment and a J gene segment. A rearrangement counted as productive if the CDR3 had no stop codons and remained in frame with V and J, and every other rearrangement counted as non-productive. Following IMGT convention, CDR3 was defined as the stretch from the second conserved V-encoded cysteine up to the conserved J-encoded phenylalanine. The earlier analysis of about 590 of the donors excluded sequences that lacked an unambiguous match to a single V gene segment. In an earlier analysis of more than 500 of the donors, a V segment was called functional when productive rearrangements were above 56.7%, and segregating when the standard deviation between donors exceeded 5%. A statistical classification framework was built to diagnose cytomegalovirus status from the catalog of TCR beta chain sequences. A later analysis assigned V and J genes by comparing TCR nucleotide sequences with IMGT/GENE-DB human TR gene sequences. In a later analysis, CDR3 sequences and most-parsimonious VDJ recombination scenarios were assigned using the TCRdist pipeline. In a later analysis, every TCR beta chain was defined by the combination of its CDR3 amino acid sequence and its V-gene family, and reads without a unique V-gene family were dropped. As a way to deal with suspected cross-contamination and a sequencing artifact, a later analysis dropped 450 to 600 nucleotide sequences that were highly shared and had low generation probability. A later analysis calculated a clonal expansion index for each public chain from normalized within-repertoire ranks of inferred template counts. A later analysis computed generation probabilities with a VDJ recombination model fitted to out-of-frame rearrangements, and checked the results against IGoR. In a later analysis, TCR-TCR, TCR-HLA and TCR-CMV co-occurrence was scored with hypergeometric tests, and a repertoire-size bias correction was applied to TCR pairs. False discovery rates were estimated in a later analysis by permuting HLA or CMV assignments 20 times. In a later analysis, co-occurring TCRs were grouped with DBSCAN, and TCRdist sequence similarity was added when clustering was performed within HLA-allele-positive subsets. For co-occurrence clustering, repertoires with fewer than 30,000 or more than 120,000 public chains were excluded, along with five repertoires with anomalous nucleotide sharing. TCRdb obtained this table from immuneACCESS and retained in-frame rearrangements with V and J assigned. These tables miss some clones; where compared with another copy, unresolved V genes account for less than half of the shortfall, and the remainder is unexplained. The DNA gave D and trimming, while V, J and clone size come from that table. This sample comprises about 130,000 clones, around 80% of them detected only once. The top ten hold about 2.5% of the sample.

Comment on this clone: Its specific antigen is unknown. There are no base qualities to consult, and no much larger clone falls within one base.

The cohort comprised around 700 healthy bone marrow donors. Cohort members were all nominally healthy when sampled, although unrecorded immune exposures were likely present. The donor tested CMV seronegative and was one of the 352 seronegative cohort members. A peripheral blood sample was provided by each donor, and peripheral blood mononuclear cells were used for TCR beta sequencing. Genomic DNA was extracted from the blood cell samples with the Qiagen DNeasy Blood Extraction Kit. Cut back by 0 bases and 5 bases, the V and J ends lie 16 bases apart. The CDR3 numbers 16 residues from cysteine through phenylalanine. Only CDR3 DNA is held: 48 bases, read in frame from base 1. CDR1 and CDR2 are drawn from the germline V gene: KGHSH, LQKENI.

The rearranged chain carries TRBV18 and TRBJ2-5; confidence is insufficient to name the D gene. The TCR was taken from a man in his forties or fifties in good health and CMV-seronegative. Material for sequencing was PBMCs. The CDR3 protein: CASSPPLGLPRETQYF. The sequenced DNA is TGTGCCAGCTCACCACCGCTTGGCCTTCCGAGGGAGACCCAGTACTTC.